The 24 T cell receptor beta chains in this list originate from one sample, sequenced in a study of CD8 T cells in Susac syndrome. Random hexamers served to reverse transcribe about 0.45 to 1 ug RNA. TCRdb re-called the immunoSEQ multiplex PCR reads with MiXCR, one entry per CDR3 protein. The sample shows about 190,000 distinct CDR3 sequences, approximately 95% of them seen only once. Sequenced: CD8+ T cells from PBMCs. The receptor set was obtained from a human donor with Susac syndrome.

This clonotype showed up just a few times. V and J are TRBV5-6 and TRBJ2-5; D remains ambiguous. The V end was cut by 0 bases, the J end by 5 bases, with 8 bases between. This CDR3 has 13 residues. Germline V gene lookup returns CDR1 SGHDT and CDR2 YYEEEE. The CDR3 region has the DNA TGTGCCAGCAGCTTGGGTGGCGTGGAGACCCAGTACTTC. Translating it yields CASSLGGVETQYF.

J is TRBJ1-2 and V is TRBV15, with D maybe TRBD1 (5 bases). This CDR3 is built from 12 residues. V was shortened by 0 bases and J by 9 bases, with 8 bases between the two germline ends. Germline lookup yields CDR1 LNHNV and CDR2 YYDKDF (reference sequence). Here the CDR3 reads CATSRDMDSYTF. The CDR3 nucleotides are TGTGCCACCAGCAGAGACATGGACAGCTACACCTTC.

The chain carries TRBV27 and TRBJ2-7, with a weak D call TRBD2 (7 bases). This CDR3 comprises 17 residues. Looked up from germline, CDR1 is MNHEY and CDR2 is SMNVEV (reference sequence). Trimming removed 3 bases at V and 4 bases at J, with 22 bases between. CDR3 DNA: TGTGCCAGCAGTTTTTCCCGGGGGGCAGGAATAGGTTACGAGCAGTACTTC. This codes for CASSFSRGAGIGYEQYF.

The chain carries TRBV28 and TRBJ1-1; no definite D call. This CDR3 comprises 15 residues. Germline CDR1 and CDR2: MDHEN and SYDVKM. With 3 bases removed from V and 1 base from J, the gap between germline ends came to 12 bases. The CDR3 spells CASSLAREGNTEAFF. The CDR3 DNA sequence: TGTGCCAGCAGTTTGGCCAGAGAGGGGAACACTGAAGCTTTCTTT.

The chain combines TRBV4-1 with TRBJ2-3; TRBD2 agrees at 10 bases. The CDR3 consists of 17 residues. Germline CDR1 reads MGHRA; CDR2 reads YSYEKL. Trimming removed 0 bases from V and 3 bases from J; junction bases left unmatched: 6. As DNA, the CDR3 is TGCGCCAGCAGCCAAGACCCTAGCGGGGGCTTGACAGATACGCAGTATTTT. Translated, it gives CASSQDPSGGLTDTQYF.

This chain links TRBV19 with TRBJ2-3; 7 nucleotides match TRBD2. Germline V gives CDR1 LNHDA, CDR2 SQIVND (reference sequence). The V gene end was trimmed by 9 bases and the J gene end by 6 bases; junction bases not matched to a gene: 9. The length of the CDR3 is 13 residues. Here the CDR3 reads CASSTSEGDTQYF. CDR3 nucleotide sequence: TGTGCCAGCTCCACTAGCGAGGGTGATACGCAGTATTTT.

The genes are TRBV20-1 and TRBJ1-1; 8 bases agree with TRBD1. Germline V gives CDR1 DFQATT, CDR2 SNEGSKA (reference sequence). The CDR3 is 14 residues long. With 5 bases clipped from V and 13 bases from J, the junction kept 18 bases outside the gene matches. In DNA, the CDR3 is TGCAGTGCTCGGGGCGACAGGGGAACACTGAAGCTTTTCTTT. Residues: CSARGDRGTLKLFF.

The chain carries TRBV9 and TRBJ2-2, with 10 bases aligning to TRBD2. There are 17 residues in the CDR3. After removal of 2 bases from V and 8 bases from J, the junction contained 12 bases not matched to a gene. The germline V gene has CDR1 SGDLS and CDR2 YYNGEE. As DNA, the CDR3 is TGTGCCAGCAGCGTCTCAAGGGTGGGACTAGCGTCTGGGGAGCTGTTTTTT. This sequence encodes CASSVSRVGLASGELFF.

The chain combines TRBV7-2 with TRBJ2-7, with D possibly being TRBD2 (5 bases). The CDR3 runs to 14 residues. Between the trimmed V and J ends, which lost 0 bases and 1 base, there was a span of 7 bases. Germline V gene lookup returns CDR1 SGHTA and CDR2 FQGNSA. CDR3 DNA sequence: TGTGCCAGCAGCTTAGCGGGAGTATCCTACGAGCAGTACTTC. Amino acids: CASSLAGVSYEQYF.

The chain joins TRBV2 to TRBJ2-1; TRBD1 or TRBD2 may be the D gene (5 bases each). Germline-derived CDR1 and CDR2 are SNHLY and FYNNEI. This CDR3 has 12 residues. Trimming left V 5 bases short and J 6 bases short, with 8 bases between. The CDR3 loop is CASSRGGNEQFF. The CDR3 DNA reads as TGTGCCAGCAGTCGGGGCGGCAATGAGCAGTTCTTC.

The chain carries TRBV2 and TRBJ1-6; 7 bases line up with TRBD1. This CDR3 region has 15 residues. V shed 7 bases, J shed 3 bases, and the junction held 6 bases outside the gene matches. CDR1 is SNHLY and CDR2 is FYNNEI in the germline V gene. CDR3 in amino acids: CASIPQGIYNSPLHF. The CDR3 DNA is TGTGCCAGCATCCCACAGGGGATCTATAATTCACCCCTCCACTTT.

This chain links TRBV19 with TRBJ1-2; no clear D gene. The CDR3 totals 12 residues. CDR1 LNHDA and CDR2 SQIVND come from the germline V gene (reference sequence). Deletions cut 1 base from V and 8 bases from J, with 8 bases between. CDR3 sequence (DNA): TGTGCCAGTAGTATAGGAGTAGACGGCTACACCTTC. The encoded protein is CASSIGVDGYTF.

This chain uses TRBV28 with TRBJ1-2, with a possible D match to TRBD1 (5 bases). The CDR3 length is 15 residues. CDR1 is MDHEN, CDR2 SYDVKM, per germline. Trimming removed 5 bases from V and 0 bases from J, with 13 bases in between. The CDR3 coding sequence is TGTGCCAGCAGTCCGGAGCAGGGAGCTAACTATGGCTACACCTTC. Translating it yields CASSPEQGANYGYTF.

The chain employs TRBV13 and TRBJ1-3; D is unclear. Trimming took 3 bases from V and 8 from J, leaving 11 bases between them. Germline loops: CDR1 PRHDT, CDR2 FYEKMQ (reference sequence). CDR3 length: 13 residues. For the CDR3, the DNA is TGTGCCAGCAGCTTCGACCAGTGGGACACCATATATTTT. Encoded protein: CASSFDQWDTIYF.

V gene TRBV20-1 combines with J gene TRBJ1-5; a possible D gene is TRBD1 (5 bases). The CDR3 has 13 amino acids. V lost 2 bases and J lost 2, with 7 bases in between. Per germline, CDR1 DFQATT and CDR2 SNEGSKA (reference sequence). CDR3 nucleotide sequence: TGCAGTGCTAGACAGGGTGGCAATCAGCCCCAGCATTTT. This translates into CSARQGGNQPQHF.

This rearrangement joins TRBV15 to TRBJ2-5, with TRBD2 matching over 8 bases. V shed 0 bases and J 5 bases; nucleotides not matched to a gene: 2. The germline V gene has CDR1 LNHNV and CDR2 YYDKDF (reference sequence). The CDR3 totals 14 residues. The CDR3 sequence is CATSRDRLAETQYF. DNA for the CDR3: TGTGCCACCAGCAGAGACCGACTAGCGGAGACCCAGTACTTC. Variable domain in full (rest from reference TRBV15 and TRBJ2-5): DAMVIQNPRYQVTQFGKPVTLSCSQTLNHNVMYWYQQKSSQAPKLLFHYYDKDFNNEADTPDNFQSRRPNTSFCFLDIRSPGLGDTAMYLCATSRDRLAETQYFGPGTRLLVL.

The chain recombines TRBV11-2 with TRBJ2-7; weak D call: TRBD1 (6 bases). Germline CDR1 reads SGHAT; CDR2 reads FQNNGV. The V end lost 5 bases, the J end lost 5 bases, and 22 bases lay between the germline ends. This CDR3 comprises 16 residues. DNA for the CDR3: TGTGCCAGCAGCCCGCAGCGCACAGGGCCCGTCCACGAGCAGTACTTC. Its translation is CASSPQRTGPVHEQYF.

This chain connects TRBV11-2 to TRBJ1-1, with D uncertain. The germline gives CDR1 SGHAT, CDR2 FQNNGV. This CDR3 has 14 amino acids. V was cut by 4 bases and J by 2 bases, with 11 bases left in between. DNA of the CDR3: TGTGCCAGCAGCTACCCCGAGGGTAACACTGAAGCTTTCTTT. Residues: CASSYPEGNTEAFF.

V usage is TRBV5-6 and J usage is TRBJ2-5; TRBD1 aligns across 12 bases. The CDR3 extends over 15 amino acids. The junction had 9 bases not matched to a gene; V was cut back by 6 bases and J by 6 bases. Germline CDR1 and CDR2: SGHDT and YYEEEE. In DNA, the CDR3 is TGTGCCAGCACCTTAGGGACAGGGGGCTTTCAGACCCAGTACTTC. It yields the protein CASTLGTGGFQTQYF.

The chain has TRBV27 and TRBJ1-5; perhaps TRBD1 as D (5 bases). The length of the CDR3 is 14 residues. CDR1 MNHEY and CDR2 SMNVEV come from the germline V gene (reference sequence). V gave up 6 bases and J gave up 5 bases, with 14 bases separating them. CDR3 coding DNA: TGTGCCAGCAGGTCCGCAGGGACCCATCAGCCCCAGCATTTT. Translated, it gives CASRSAGTHQPQHF.

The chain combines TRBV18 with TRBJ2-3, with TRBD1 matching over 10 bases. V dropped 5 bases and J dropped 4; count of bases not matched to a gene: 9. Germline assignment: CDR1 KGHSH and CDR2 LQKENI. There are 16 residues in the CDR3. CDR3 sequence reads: CASSSGQGEWADTQYF. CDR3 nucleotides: TGTGCCAGCTCATCCGGACAGGGGGAATGGGCAGATACGCAGTATTTT.

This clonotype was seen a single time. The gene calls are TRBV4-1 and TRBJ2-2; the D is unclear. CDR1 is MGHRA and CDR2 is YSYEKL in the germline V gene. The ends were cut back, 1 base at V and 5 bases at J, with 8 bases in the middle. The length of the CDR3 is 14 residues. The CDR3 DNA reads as TGCGCCAGCAGCCAAGTTCTGGCTACCGGGGAGCTGTTTTTT. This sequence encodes CASSQVLATGELFF.

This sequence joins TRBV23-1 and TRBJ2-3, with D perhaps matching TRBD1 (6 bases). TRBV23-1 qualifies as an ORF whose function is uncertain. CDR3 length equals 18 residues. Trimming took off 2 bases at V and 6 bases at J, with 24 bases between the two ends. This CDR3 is CASSQTKTWDIDQDTQYF. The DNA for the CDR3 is TGCGCCAGCAGTCAAACGAAAACCTGGGACATCGATCAGGATACGCAGTATTTT.

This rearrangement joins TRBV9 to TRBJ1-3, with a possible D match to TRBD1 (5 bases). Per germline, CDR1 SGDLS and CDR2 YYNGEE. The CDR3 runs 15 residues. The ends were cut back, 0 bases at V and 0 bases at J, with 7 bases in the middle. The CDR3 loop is CASSVAGSSGNTIYF. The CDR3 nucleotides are TGTGCCAGCAGCGTAGCAGGGTCCTCTGGAAACACCATATATTTT.